This T cell receptor (beta chain) is from a study of blood T cell repertoires in COVID-19. The V gene's germline CDR1 is MRHNA and CDR2 SNTAGT. CDR3 size: 14 residues. Trimming shortened V by 6 bases and J by 0 bases, and 11 bases separated the two germline ends. Libraries were prepared by immunoSEQ multiplex PCR; TCRdb keeps only in-frame clonotypes and omits some of them. Here the sample spans fewer than 400,000 clones, approximately 85% being singletons. The chain uses TRBV6-4 and TRBJ1-2; a weak D match, TRBD1 (5 bases). This receptor was taken from a man aged 25 to 40 who had recovered from COVID-19. Sequenced sample: PBMCs or T cells enriched from blood (not recorded which). Here the CDR3 DNA reads TGTGCCAGCAGGGCTGACAGTTCTAACTATGGCTACACCTTC. Translation: CASRADSSNYGYTF.